One and the same sample provided the 4 T cell receptor beta chains below, sequenced in a study of shared clonotypes between healthy human individuals. Libraries were prepared by immunoSEQ multiplex PCR; TCRdb keeps only in-frame clonotypes and omits some of them. Here the sample spans roughly 2,000,000 clones, 80% to 95% being singletons. Naive-designated CD8 cells lacked CD45RO, were positively enriched for CCR7, and omitted terminally differentiated effector memory CD45RA+ cells. Sequenced: naive CD8+ T cells from PBMCs. The source is a young man in good health. Some clones in this sample may be carry-over from other donors' samples.

The chain has TRBV19 and TRBJ1-1; possibly TRBD1 for D (6 bases). The CDR3 extends over 14 amino acids. V was clipped by 5 bases and J by 1 base, with 11 bases between them. Germline CDR1 LNHDA, CDR2 SQIVND (reference sequence). The CDR3 coding sequence is TGTGCCAGTAGTGGTAGGGGACAGAACACTGAAGCTTTCTTT. Translating it yields CASSGRGQNTEAFF.

The J gene is TRBJ2-1, the V gene TRBV4-3, with 8 bases lining up with TRBD2. This CDR3 contains 15 residues. The trim removed 4 bases at V and 8 bases at J, leaving 10 bases unmatched. Per the germline V gene, CDR1 is LGHNA and CDR2 is YSLEER. The CDR3 DNA reads TGCGCCAGCAGCCCTTGGACTAGCAATCTGGATGAGCAGTTCTTC. Protein product: CASSPWTSNLDEQFF.

The chain couples TRBV15 to TRBJ1-2; 10 nucleotides agree with TRBD1. CDR3 length: 14 residues. J lost 7 bases, V lost 5 bases, and 7 bases had no gene match. Germline V gene lookup returns CDR1 LNHNV and CDR2 YYDKDF (reference sequence). CDR3 sequence: CATSGAGQGPGYTF. The CDR3 DNA reads TGTGCCACCAGCGGCGCGGGACAGGGGCCTGGCTACACCTTC.

J is TRBJ2-7 and V is TRBV11-2; D remains ambiguous. Germline V gives CDR1 SGHAT, CDR2 FQNNGV. CDR3 length equals 15 residues. Trimming pared 1 base from V and 7 bases from J, leaving 17 bases between. The CDR3 here is CASSLGPGTLGEQYF. Written as DNA, the CDR3 is TGTGCCAGCAGCTTAGGTCCAGGAACCCTAGGGGAGCAGTACTTC.